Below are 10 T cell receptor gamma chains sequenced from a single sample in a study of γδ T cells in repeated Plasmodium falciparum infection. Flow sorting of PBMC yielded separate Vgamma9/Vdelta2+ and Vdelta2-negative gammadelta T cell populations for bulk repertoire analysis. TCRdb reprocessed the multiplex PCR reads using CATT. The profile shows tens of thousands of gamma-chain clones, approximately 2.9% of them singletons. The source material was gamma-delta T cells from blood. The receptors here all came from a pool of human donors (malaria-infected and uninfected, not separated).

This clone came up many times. This CDR3 reads CATWVITGWFKIF. The CDR3 DNA follows: TGTGCCACCTGGGTCATCACTGGTTGGTTCAAGATATTT. The chain combines TRGV8 with TRGJP1. The length of the CDR3 is 13 residues. Germline V CDR1 and CDR2: VENAVY, YDSYNSRV. The junction had 4 bases not matched to a gene; V was cut back by 5 bases and J by 4 bases.

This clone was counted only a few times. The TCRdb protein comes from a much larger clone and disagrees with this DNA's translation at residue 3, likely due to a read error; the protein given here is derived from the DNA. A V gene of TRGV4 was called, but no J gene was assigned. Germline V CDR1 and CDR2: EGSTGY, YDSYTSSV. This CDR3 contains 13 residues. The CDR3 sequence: CAAWDRPYYKKLF. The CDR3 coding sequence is TGTGCCGCCTGGGATAGACCTTATTATAAGAAGCTCTTT.

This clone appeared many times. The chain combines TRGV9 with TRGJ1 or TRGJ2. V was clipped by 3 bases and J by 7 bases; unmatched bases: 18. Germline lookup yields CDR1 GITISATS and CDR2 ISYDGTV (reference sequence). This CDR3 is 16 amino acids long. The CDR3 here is CALWEPYSYGGYKKLF. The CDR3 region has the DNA TGTGCCTTGTGGGAGCCTTACTCTTACGGCGGGTATAAGAAACTCTTT.

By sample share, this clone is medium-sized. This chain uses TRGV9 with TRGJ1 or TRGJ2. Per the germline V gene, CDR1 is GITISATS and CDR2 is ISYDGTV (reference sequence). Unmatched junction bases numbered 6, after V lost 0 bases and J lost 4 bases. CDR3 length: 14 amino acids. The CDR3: CALWEVQPYYKKLF. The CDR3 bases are TGTGCCTTGTGGGAGGTGCAGCCGTATTATAAGAAACTCTTT.

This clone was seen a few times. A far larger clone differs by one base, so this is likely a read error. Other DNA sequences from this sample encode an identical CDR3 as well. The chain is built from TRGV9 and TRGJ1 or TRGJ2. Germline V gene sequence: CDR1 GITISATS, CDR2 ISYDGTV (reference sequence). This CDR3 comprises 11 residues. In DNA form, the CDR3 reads TGCGCCTTGTACAATTATTATAAGAAACTCTTT. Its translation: CALYNYYKKLF.

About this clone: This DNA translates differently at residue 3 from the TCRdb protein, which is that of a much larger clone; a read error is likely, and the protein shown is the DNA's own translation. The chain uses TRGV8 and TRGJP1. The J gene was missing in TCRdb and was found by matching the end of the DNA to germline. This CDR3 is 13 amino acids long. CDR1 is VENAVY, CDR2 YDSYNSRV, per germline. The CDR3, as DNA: TGTGCCGCCTGGGATACCACTGGTTGGTTCAAGATATTT. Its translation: CAAWDTTGWFKIF.

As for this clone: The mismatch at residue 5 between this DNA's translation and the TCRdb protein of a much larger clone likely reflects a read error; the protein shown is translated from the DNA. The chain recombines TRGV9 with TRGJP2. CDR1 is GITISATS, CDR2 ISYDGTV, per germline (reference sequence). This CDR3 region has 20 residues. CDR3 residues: CALWKVRGSYIGSSDWIKTF. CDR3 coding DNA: TGTGCCTTGTGGAAGGTGCGGGGAAGTTACATAGGGAGTAGTGATTGGATCAAGACGTTT.

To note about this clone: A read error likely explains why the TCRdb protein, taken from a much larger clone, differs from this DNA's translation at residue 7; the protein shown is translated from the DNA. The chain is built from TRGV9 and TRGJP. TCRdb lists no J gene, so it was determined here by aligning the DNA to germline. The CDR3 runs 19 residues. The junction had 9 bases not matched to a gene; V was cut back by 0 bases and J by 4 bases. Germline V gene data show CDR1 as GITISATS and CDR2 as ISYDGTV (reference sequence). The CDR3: CALWEVGGPQELGKKIKVF. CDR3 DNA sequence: TGTGCCTTGTGGGAGGTGGGGGGTCCCCAAGAGTTGGGCAAAAAAATCAAGGTATTT.

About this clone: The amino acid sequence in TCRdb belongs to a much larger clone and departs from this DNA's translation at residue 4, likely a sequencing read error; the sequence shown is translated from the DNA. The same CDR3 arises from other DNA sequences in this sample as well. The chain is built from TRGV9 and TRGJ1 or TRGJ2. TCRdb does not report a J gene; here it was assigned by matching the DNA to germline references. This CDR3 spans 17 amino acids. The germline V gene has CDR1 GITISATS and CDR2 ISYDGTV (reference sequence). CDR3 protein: CALREVQGEGKYYKKLF. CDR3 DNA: TGTGCCTTGCGGGAGGTGCAAGGGGAAGGAAAATATTATAAGAAACTCTTT.

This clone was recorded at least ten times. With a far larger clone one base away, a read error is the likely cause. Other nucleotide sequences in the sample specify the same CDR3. The CDR3 reads CATWDVGYKKLF. The DNA for the CDR3 is TGTGCCACCTGGGATGTAGGTTATAAAAAACTCTTT. Here the V gene is TRGV4, but the J gene went uncalled. This CDR3 is 12 amino acids long. Germline CDR1 is EGSTGY and CDR2 is YDSYTSSV.